This TCR beta chain was sequenced for a study of cytomegalovirus exposure and HLA in healthy donors. The PCR employed 60 Vbeta primers together with 13 Jbeta primers. Assay: immunoSEQ multiplex PCR; the TCRdb copy retains only in-frame clones and omits some. This sample has approximately 160,000 clones, with about 78% found just once. The germline CDR1 and CDR2 sequences are SGHTA and FQGTGA. V lost 2 bases to trimming and J lost 3 bases, with 13 bases between them. The CDR3 covers 15 residues. Input material: PBMCs. The J gene is TRBJ2-5, the V gene TRBV7-3; D possibly corresponds to TRBD1 (6 bases). This clonotype originated in a woman aged 45-59 years in good health and CMV-seropositive. The CDR3 loop is CASSLLGRDKETQYF. CDR3 sequence (DNA): TGTGCCAGCAGCTTACTTGGCAGGGACAAAGAGACCCAGTACTTC.